A single sample gave rise to the 26 T cell receptor beta chains below, sequenced in a study of blood T cell repertoires in COVID-19. Profiled with immunoSEQ multiplex PCR; TCRdb holds only in-frame clones, not every one. The profile covers roughly 500,000 clones, with less than 90% appearing a single time and more than 7.5% taken by the ten largest. The source material was PBMCs or T cells enriched from blood (not recorded which). All receptors derive from a woman in her fifties or sixties who had recovered from COVID-19.

V gene TRBV7-8 combines with J gene TRBJ1-2; D might be TRBD1 (6 bases). V was shortened by 3 bases and J by 5 bases, with 19 bases between the two germline ends. The CDR3 runs to 16 residues. Germline V gene lookup returns CDR1 SGHVS and CDR2 FQNEAQ. The CDR3 DNA follows: TGTGCCAGCAGCTTTGCGGTCTCAACGGACAGATATGGCTACACCTTC. It yields the protein CASSFAVSTDRYGYTF.

The rearrangement uses TRBV6-2 or TRBV6-3 and TRBJ1-5; 12 bases agree with TRBD1. There are 16 residues in the CDR3. The germline gives CDR1 MNHEY, CDR2 SVGEGT. Trimming removed 0 bases from V and 6 bases from J; junction bases left unmatched: 3. The CDR3 is CASSYSGTGGFQPQHF. The CDR3, as DNA: TGTGCCAGCAGTTACTCCGGGACAGGGGGCTTTCAGCCCCAGCATTTT.

V usage is TRBV7-9 and J usage is TRBJ1-1; TRBD1 agrees at 7 bases. The CDR3 covers 12 residues. Germline V lookup: CDR1 SEHNR, CDR2 FQNEAQ (reference sequence). V shed 8 bases, J shed 4 bases, and the junction held 4 bases outside the gene matches. In nucleotides, the CDR3 is TGTGCCAGCCAAAGACAGGGCACTGAAGCTTTCTTT. It specifies CASQRQGTEAFF. The whole variable domain, remainder taken from reference TRBV7-9 and TRBJ1-1, is DTGVSQNPRHKITKRGQNVTFRCDPISEHNRLYWYRQTLGQGPEFLTYFQNEAQLEKSRLLSDRFSAERPKGSFSTLEIQRTEQGDSAMYLCASQRQGTEAFFGQGTRLTVV.

J is TRBJ1-6 and V is TRBV5-4; D not certain. Germline loops: CDR1 SGHNT, CDR2 YYREEE (reference sequence). CDR3 length equals 14 residues. Trimming removed 2 bases from V and 5 bases from J, with 8 bases in between. The CDR3 sequence: CASSLGQDNSPLHF. In nucleotides, the CDR3 is TGTGCCAGCAGCTTAGGTCAGGATAATTCACCCCTCCACTTT.

This clone was seen just once. The chain carries TRBV6-6 and TRBJ1-1; D unclear. CDR1 and CDR2 (germline): MNHNY, SVGAGI (reference sequence). The ends were cut back, 6 bases at V and 5 bases at J, with 10 bases in the middle. This CDR3 comprises 12 residues. CDR3: CASSDSRTEAFF. The CDR3 DNA follows: TGTGCCAGCAGCGACTCGAGGACTGAAGCTTTCTTT.

This chain links TRBV5-1 with TRBJ1-5, with D uncertain. Between the trimmed V and J ends, which lost 3 bases and 2 bases, there was a span of 9 bases. Germline CDR1 and CDR2: SGHRS and YFSETQ. There are 14 residues in the CDR3. For the CDR3, the DNA is TGCGCCAGCAGCTCCGGGGATGGCAATCAGCCCCAGCATTTT. Encoded protein: CASSSGDGNQPQHF.

This chain uses TRBV15 with TRBJ2-3; D ambiguous. With 5 bases removed from V and 1 base from J, the gap between germline ends came to 4 bases. Germline V lookup: CDR1 LNHNV, CDR2 YYDKDF (reference sequence). The CDR3 length is 12 residues. The CDR3 loop is CATSGRTDTQYF. The CDR3 DNA is TGTGCCACCAGCGGCCGCACAGATACGCAGTATTTT.

The chain joins TRBV6-4 to TRBJ2-2, with 9 bases matching TRBD1. V dropped 4 bases and J dropped 4; count of bases not matched to a gene: 7. Germline CDR1 MRHNA, CDR2 SNTAGT. The CDR3 is 16 residues long. The CDR3 region has the DNA TGTGCCAGCAGTGTTGGACAGGGGATGGGCACCGGGGAGCTGTTTTTT. Translating gives CASSVGQGMGTGELFF.

V is TRBV5-1 and J is TRBJ2-5, with TRBD2 matching 10 bases. Trimming at V came to 0 bases and at J to 4 bases, leaving 6 bases not matched to a gene. The germline CDR1 and CDR2 sequences are SGHRS and YFSETQ. The CDR3 contains 16 residues. DNA for the CDR3: TGCGCCAGCAGCTTGGCCGGACTAGCGGCGGGAGAGACCCAGTACTTC. The encoded protein is CASSLAGLAAGETQYF. Complete variable domain (other parts from reference TRBV5-1 and TRBJ2-5): KAGVTQTPRYLIKTRGQQVTLSCSPISGHRSVSWYQQTPGQGLQFLFEYFSETQRNKGNFPGRFSGRQFSNSRSEMNVSTLELGDSALYLCASSLAGLAAGETQYFGPGTRLLVL.

This chain links TRBV9 with TRBJ2-4, with TRBD2 matching over 15 bases. There are 21 residues in the CDR3. Germline CDR1 and CDR2: SGDLS and YYNGEE. V shed 6 bases, J shed 0 bases, and the junction held 16 bases outside the gene matches. Here the CDR3 reads CASTPGLAGGPGPLAKNIQYF. The DNA of the CDR3 is TGTGCCAGCACCCCGGGACTAGCGGGGGGACCGGGACCACTAGCCAAAAACATTCAGTACTTC. The complete variable domain, with remaining parts taken from reference TRBV9 and TRBJ2-4, reads DSGVTQTPKHLITATGQRVTLRCSPRSGDLSVYWYQQSLDQGLQFLIQYYNGEERAKGNILERFSAQQFPDLHSELNLSSLELGDSALYFCASTPGLAGGPGPLAKNIQYFGAGTRLSVL.

The chain uses TRBV5-4 and TRBJ1-3, with D perhaps matching TRBD1 (5 bases). V was pared by 1 base and J by 0 bases, with 14 bases between. The CDR3 consists of 17 residues. Germline CDR1 and CDR2: SGHNT and YYREEE (reference sequence). The DNA of the CDR3 is TGTGCCAGCAGCTTGAACAGGAGTGCTTTCTCTGGAAACACCATATATTTT. Translating it yields CASSLNRSAFSGNTIYF.

In nucleotides, the CDR3 is TGTGCCACCAGTGACCCAGGATGGGGGCGGACGAACACCGGGGAGCTGTTTTTT. It is translated as CATSDPGWGRTNTGELFF. This chain uses TRBV24-1 with TRBJ2-2, with D tentatively TRBD1 (6 bases). Germline V CDR1 and CDR2: KGHDR, SFDVKD. Trimming removed 4 bases from V and 0 bases from J, with 17 bases in between. This CDR3 has 18 residues.

The rearrangement joins TRBV5-4 to TRBJ1-2, with a possible D match to TRBD1 (5 bases). There are 13 residues in the CDR3. Germline V gives CDR1 SGHNT, CDR2 YYREEE (reference sequence). The germline V and J ends were trimmed by 7 bases and 4 bases, with 14 bases remaining between them. CDR3 protein: CASGLAGIYGYTF. CDR3 nucleotide sequence: TGTGCCAGCGGATTGGCAGGGATCTATGGCTACACCTTC. The full variable domain, rest sourced from reference TRBV5-4 and TRBJ1-2, is ETGVTQSPTHLIKTRGQQVTLRCSSQSGHNTVSWYQQALGQGPQFIFQYYREEENGRGNFPPRFSGLQFPNYSSELNVNALELDDSALYLCASGLAGIYGYTFGSGTRLTVV.

The V gene is TRBV14, the J gene TRBJ2-1; 8 bases match TRBD2. Germline V gene lookup returns CDR1 SGHDN and CDR2 FVKESK. The CDR3 runs 17 residues. Trimming removed 4 bases from V and 3 bases from J; junction bases left unmatched: 11. For the CDR3, the DNA is TGTGCCAGCAGCCCCCGTGATAGCGGGGTGTACTACAATGAGCAGTTCTTC. This gives the protein CASSPRDSGVYYNEQFF.

This chain connects TRBV19 to TRBJ1-6; D is unclear. There are 15 residues in the CDR3. Trimming took off 3 bases at V and 0 bases at J, with 6 bases between the two ends. CDR1 and CDR2 from the germline V gene are LNHDA and SQIVND (reference sequence). The CDR3 reads CASSMGSSYNSPLHF. The CDR3 region has the DNA TGTGCCAGTAGTATGGGGAGCTCCTATAATTCACCCCTCCACTTT.

The chain couples TRBV7-9 to TRBJ1-1, with TRBD1 matching over 7 bases. With 0 bases clipped from V and 3 bases from J, the junction kept 4 bases outside the gene matches. CDR3 length: 15 amino acids. Looked up from germline, CDR1 is SEHNR and CDR2 is FQNEAQ (reference sequence). The CDR3 coding sequence is TGTGCCAGCAGCTTAGCGACAGGGTGGCACACTGAAGCTTTCTTT. Protein sequence: CASSLATGWHTEAFF.

J is TRBJ2-3 and V is TRBV30, with D maybe TRBD1 (6 bases). This CDR3 contains 16 residues. Per germline, CDR1 GTSNPN and CDR2 SVGIG (reference sequence). V was cut by 0 bases and J by 1 base, with 14 bases left in between. DNA for the CDR3: TGTGCCTGGAGTGTACCACTCTGGGGGCGCACAGATACGCAGTATTTT. It specifies CAWSVPLWGRTDTQYF.

The chain carries TRBV3-1 (or the pseudogene TRBV3-2) and TRBJ2-2; D might be TRBD1 (6 bases). The V end lost 4 bases, the J end lost 1 base, and 13 bases lay between the germline ends. There are 16 residues in the CDR3. The germline CDR1 and CDR2 sequences are LGHDT and YNNKEL (reference sequence). The CDR3 DNA sequence: TGTGCCAGCAGCCGTTATTCGACAGGGAACACCGGGGAGCTGTTTTTT. This gives the protein CASSRYSTGNTGELFF.

The J gene is TRBJ2-3, the V gene TRBV6-2 or TRBV6-3, with 12 nucleotides matching TRBD2. The trim removed 0 bases at V and 3 bases at J, leaving 10 bases unmatched. Germline CDR1 is MNHEY and CDR2 is SVGEGT. The CDR3 is 19 residues long. The CDR3 DNA reads TGTGCCAGCAGTTACTCGGAAACTAGCGGGGGGTGGATAACAGATACGCAGTATTTT. Its translation: CASSYSETSGGWITDTQYF.

The rearrangement joins TRBV7-6 to TRBJ2-7, with TRBD1 matching 8 bases. The CDR3 totals 16 residues. The ends lost 5 bases at V and 6 bases at J; junction bases unmatched: 15. Germline values: CDR1 SGHVS, CDR2 FNYEAQ. The CDR3 DNA reads as TGTGCCAGCAGCCCAGTGGCAGGGGGCATATTCGGCGAGCAGTACGTC. The encoded protein is CASSPVAGGIFGEQYV.

The rearrangement links TRBV21-1 to TRBJ2-7; the DNA was not used to check the table's D call, TRBD2. TRBV21-1 is reported as a pseudogene. This CDR3 is 15 amino acids long. Written as DNA, the CDR3 is TGTGCCAGCAGCAAACTAGCGGGGGAGTCCTACGAGCAGTACTTC. Residues: CASSKLAGESYEQYF.

J is TRBJ2-5 and V is TRBV2, with D maybe TRBD1 (5 bases). CDR3 length: 15 residues. Germline V gives CDR1 SNHLY, CDR2 FYNNEI. V lost 7 bases and J lost 5, with 20 bases in between. The CDR3 here is CASTNLQGASETQYF. The DNA for the CDR3 is TGTGCCAGCACCAACCTCCAAGGGGCGAGCGAGACCCAGTACTTC.

This clone was found a few times. The rearrangement joins TRBV6-5 to TRBJ1-5; tentative D call: TRBD1 (6 bases). CDR1 MNHEY and CDR2 SVGAGI come from the germline V gene. The CDR3 has 15 amino acids. Between the trimmed V and J ends, which lost 6 bases and 0 bases, there was a span of 12 bases. The CDR3 DNA is TGTGCCAGCAGCCAGGGGTTCTTTAGCAATCAGCCCCAGCATTTT. Its protein is CASSQGFFSNQPQHF.

The chain has TRBV7-2 and TRBJ1-2; tentatively, D is TRBD1 (5 bases). CDR1 is SGHTA, CDR2 FQGNSA, per germline. The CDR3 loop spans 14 amino acids. The V gene lost 4 bases and the J gene lost 3 bases, with 12 bases spanning the gap. CDR3 region: CASSSRRGYYGYTF. The CDR3 region has the DNA TGTGCCAGCAGCTCGAGAAGGGGTTACTATGGCTACACCTTC.

The J gene is TRBJ1-5, the V gene TRBV2; TRBD1 is a possible D gene (5 bases). V lost 3 bases to trimming and J lost 7 bases, with 10 bases between them. The CDR3 covers 13 residues. Germline CDR1 reads SNHLY; CDR2 reads FYNNEI. Here the CDR3 DNA reads TGTGCCAGCAGTGAGGAGACAGCCCAGCCCCAGCATTTT. Its translation is CASSEETAQPQHF.

The chain joins TRBV24-1 to TRBJ1-6; D call uncertain. Per germline, CDR1 KGHDR and CDR2 SFDVKD. The CDR3 is 13 amino acids. V was cut by 4 bases and J by 9 bases, with 9 bases left in between. The CDR3 region has the DNA TGTGCCACCAGTGAGTTTACCGGTTCACCCCTCCACTTT. Amino acids: CATSEFTGSPLHF.